This is a list of T cell receptor beta chains from one sample in a study of Graves' ophthalmopathy and Graves' hyperthyroidism. TCRdb reanalysed the multiplex PCR reads using MiXCR and keeps one entry per CDR3 protein. The table lists around 600,000 distinct CDR3 sequences, approximately 39% of them singletons. The sample taken for sequencing was peripheral blood. The receptors were gathered from an adult man with Graves' ophthalmopathy. Both conserved end residues are part of each CDR3. The D gene is left open where the match is weak. Expanded clones are given a class, and other clones once, few, many or no size at all.

J	V	size	D	DNA	CDR3
TRBJ2-7	TRBV11-1	.	TRBD1	TGTGCCAGCAGCCCCCTGGGACAGGGCAACGAGCAGTACTTC	CASSPLGQGNEQYF
TRBJ1-4	TRBV25-1	many	.	TGTGCCAGCAGCGTCCGACGGGGAGCCACTAATGAAAAACTGTTTTTT	CASSVRRGATNEKLFF
TRBJ2-3	TRBV15	few	.	TGTGCCACCAGCAGATCAGGGGATACGCAGTATTTT	CATSRSGDTQYF
TRBJ1-4	TRBV29-1	.	.	.	CSVVGQGSVKNCFF
TRBJ1-6	TRBV4-3	many	TRBD1	TGCGCCAGCAGCCAAGTAGAGGGGGCTAGTTCACCCCTCCACTTT	CASSQVEGASSPLHF
TRBJ2-7	TRBV19	.	.	TGTGCCAGTAGTCCCCGTTGGAACACCGGGGAGCTGTACTTC	CASSPRWNTGELYF
TRBJ1-2	TRBV5-8	.	.	TGTGCCAGCAGCTTGCGTGACAGCGCCCGATTCTACACCTTC	CASSLRDSARFYTF
TRBJ1-3	TRBV11-2	many	TRBD1	TGTGCCAGCAGCTTAGACAGGGGGCCCGGAAACACCATATATTTT	CASSLDRGPGNTIYF
TRBJ1-3	TRBV29-1	.	.	TGCAGCACAGACTCCCACAGGGGAAACACCATATATTTT	CSTDSHRGNTIYF
TRBJ2-5	TRBV10-2	many	.	TGCGCCAGCACCTCGGGCAGGGGCGACCAAGAGACCCAGTACTTC	CASTSGRGDQETQYF
TRBJ2-5	TRBV10-3	.	TRBD2	TGTGCCATCTCCACTGAGACTAGCGGGACCAAAGAGACCCAGTACTTC	CAISTETSGTKETQYF
TRBJ1-3	TRBV10-3	.	.	TGTGCTAGAGCGAGCGGGGTTGGAAACACCATATATTTT	CARASGVGNTIYF
TRBJ2-6	TRBV10-3	many	.	TGTGCCAGCAGTACCAGGGGTGCTGGGGCCAACGTCCTGACTTTC	CASSTRGAGANVLTF
TRBJ1-2	TRBV20-1	many	TRBD1	TGCAGTGCTAGGGATCCGGGACAGGGTACCTATGGCTACACCTTC	CSARDPGQGTYGYTF
TRBJ2-6	TRBV12-3/TRBV12-4	once	.	TGTGCCAGTCGTGATCGAGTGCTAGGGGCCAACGTCCTGACTTTC	CASRDRVLGANVLTF
TRBJ2-5	TRBV7-3	few	TRBD2	TGTGCCAGCAGCTTAATAAGGCGGGAGGCCCTACCAGGGGAGACCCAGTACTTC	CASSLIRREALPGETQYF
TRBJ2-7	TRBV29-1	.	TRBD1	TGCAGCGTTGATGGTCAGGGGGTTTACGAGCAGTACTTC	CSVDGQGVYEQYF
TRBJ2-2	TRBV2	.	.	TGTGCCAGCAGGTCCGGTTGGGCCGGGGAGCTGTTTTTT	CASRSGWAGELFF
TRBJ1-4	TRBV7-8	many	TRBD1	TGTGCCAGCAGCTTAGGGTACAGGGGGCAGGTTGAAAAACTGTTTTTT	CASSLGYRGQVEKLFF
TRBJ1-2	TRBV12-3/TRBV12-4	few	TRBD1	TGTGCCAGCAGTACCCGACAGGGCTCCTGGAATGGCTACACCTTC	CASSTRQGSWNGYTF
TRBJ1-4	TRBV10-3	.	.	TGTGCCATCATGGCAGGACTTGGCAATGAAAAACTGTTTTTT	CAIMAGLGNEKLFF
TRBJ2-5	TRBV10-3	.	.	TGTGCCATCAGTGTCGGGGGCGCCTCAGAGACCCAGTACTTC	CAISVGGASETQYF
TRBJ1-1	TRBV10-3	.	.	TGTGCCAGCAGTGAAGCCCCCGGGGGCGCAACTGAAGCTTTCTTT	CASSEAPGGATEAFF
TRBJ1-5	TRBV5-1	many	.	TGCGCCAGCAGCTTTAGTCCGGGTAGCAATCAGCCCCAGCATTTT	CASSFSPGSNQPQHF
TRBJ1-5	TRBV29-1	.	.	TGCAGCCAAGATGGGGGGAGCAATCAGCCCCAGCATTTT	CSQDGGSNQPQHF
TRBJ1-2	TRBV29-1	.	.	TGCAGCTGGAAGGACGTCTATGGCTACACCTTC	CSWKDVYGYTF
TRBJ2-2	TRBV20-1	.	.	TGCAGTGCTTTAGACAGTTCCGCGAACACCGGGGAGCTGTTTTTT	CSALDSSANTGELFF
TRBJ1-3	TRBV10-3	.	.	TGTGCCATCGGGGGCCAGGGTAACTATAGCTACACCATATATTTT	CAIGGQGNYSYTIYF
TRBJ1-2	TRBV11-1	.	.	TGTGCCCAGGGGCTTCTCTATGGCTACACCTTC	CAQGLLYGYTF
TRBJ2-7	TRBV29-1	once	.	TGCAGCAGAGGAGGGGAAGAGCAGTACTTC	CSRGGEEQYF
TRBJ2-5	TRBV12-3/TRBV12-4	many	.	TGTGCCAGCAGACCTGAGGCAGCCCAAGAGACCCAGTACTTC	CASRPEAAQETQYF
TRBJ2-6	TRBV5-1	many	.	TGCGCCAGCAGCTTGGAGACCTCTGGGGCCAACGTCCTGACTTTC	CASSLETSGANVLTF
TRBJ1-1	TRBV12-3/TRBV12-4	.	.	TGTGCCAGCAGTTTAGACGGGGTCGATGGTCCTGAAGCTTTCTTT	CASSLDGVDGPEAFF
TRBJ1-2	TRBV12-3/TRBV12-4	many	TRBD1	TGTGCCAGCAGTAAAAGGACAGGGGTTGACTACACCTTC	CASSKRTGVDYTF
TRBJ1-5	TRBV7-9	many	.	TGTGCCAGCAGCTTAGAGGGGCCAGGGAATCAGCCCCAGCATTTT	CASSLEGPGNQPQHF
TRBJ1-1	TRBV5-4	few	TRBD1	TGTGCCAGCAGCTCCCGGGATAGGGGGCTTACTGAAGCTTTCTTT	CASSSRDRGLTEAFF
TRBJ1-5	TRBV29-1	.	TRBD1	TGCAGCGTTGAAGCGACAGGGGATGGCGATCAGCCCCAGCATTTT	CSVEATGDGDQPQHF
TRBJ2-2	TRBV10-3	few	TRBD1	TGTGCCATCAGTGACAGGGGGTTCACCGGGGAGCTGTTTTTT	CAISDRGFTGELFF
TRBJ1-4	TRBV11-2	.	.	TGTGCCAGCAGCGTAGTGTTTCGGGAAAAACTGTTTTTT	CASSVVFREKLFF
TRBJ1-3	TRBV29-1	.	.	TGCAGCGTTGGAAGGGGATCGGGAAACACCATATATTTT	CSVGRGSGNTIYF
TRBJ2-2	TRBV5-1	many	TRBD2	TGCGCCAGCACTCGGACTAGCGGGAGCGCGAACACCGGGGAGCTGTTTTTT	CASTRTSGSANTGELFF
TRBJ2-6	TRBV10-2	.	TRBD1	TGCGCCAGCAGTGAGGGGGGACAGGGGGGCAACGTCCTGACTTTC	CASSEGGQGGNVLTF
TRBJ1-2	TRBV6-5	.	.	TGTGCCAGCAGTTACTCGTTGGGGGCAGAAGACTATGGCTACACCTTC	CASSYSLGAEDYGYTF
TRBJ1-1	TRBV10-3	many	.	TGTGCCATCAGTGGGCCCCGGGCAGGGAACACTGAAGCTTTCTTT	CAISGPRAGNTEAFF
TRBJ2-5	TRBV9	.	TRBD2	TGTGCCAGCAGCGTAGGGCTAGCGGGGGAGCCGTACCAAGAGACCCAGTACTTC	CASSVGLAGEPYQETQYF
TRBJ1-2	TRBV5-8	many	.	TGTGCCAGCAGCTTGGACAGGGAAGACTATGGCTACACCTTC	CASSLDREDYGYTF
TRBJ1-1	TRBV13	many	TRBD1	TGTGCCAGCAGCACTGGACAGGGGGGGAACACTGAAGCTTTCTTT	CASSTGQGGNTEAFF
TRBJ1-2	TRBV10-3	many	TRBD1	TGTGCCATCAGTGAACGGGGACAGAACTATGGCTACACCTTC	CAISERGQNYGYTF
TRBJ2-5	TRBV7-2	many	.	TGCGCCAGCAGCTTGCGTGGGACCCAGTACTTC	CASSLRGTQYF
TRBJ2-6	TRBV15	.	TRBD1	TGTGCCACCAGCACGACAGGGGGCGCGAACACTGAAGCTTTC	CATSTTGGANTEAF
TRBJ1-1	TRBV19	.	.	TGTGCCAGTAGTCCTCCGGGTAGGGAGGGCACTGAAGCTTTCTTT	CASSPPGREGTEAFF
TRBJ2-6	TRBV25-1	many	.	TGTGCCAGCAGTGAATTGGGGGCTGCTGGGGCCAACGTCCTGACTTTC	CASSELGAAGANVLTF